These 22 T cell receptor beta chains came from one sample sequenced in a study of blood T cell repertoires in COVID-19. Produced via immunoSEQ multiplex PCR; TCRdb's table is partial and in-frame only. The repertoire has about 84,000 clones, 70% to 85% of them found once; the top ten carry around 5.8%. The sequenced material came from peripheral blood. These receptors were obtained from a man aged 50 or older with active or convalescent COVID-19.

The table lists this clone with a count of one. The chain carries TRBV25-1 and TRBJ2-1; 9 positions agree with TRBD1. Germline-derived CDR1 and CDR2 are MGHDK and SYGVNS. J was trimmed by 0 bases and V by 5 bases; bases with no gene match: 5. The CDR3 extends over 16 amino acids. The CDR3 bases are TGTGCCAGCAGTTACCGGGACAGGGACTCCTACAATGAGCAGTTCTTC. It is translated as CASSYRDRDSYNEQFF. Full variable domain (rest looked up from reference TRBV25-1 and TRBJ2-1): EADIYQTPRYLVIGTGKKITLECSQTMGHDKMYWYQQDPGMELHLIHYSYGVNSTEKGDLSSESTVSRIRTEHFPLTLESARPSHTSQYLCASSYRDRDSYNEQFFGPGTRLTVL.

The V and J genes are TRBV6-5 and TRBJ2-7; a weak D match, TRBD2 (6 bases). The CDR3 loop spans 15 amino acids. V gave up 2 bases and J gave up 5 bases, with 16 bases separating them. Germline CDR1 MNHEY, CDR2 SVGAGI. CDR3 region: CASSYGGAGGNEQYF. CDR3 nucleotide sequence: TGTGCCAGCAGTTACGGCGGGGCCGGCGGGAACGAGCAGTACTTC.

The chain combines TRBV6-2 or TRBV6-3 with TRBJ2-1, with D unresolved. The V gene lost 2 bases and the J gene lost 0 bases, with 11 bases spanning the gap. Per germline, CDR1 MNHEY and CDR2 SVGEGT. The CDR3 is made up of 16 amino acids. CDR3 coding DNA: TGTGCCAGCAGTTACCAACGCACGAGCTCCTACAATGAGCAGTTCTTC. This sequence encodes CASSYQRTSSYNEQFF.

The chain is built from TRBV21-1 and TRBJ1-5; the tabulated D call, TRBD1, remains unverified against the DNA. TRBV21-1 is labeled a pseudogene. The CDR3 length is 16 residues. The CDR3 coding sequence is TGTGCCAGCAGCTCAAAGGGGGACAGGGGAGGCCAGCCCCAGCATTTT. The encoded protein is CASSSKGDRGGQPQHF.

The V and J genes are TRBV4-3 and TRBJ2-7, with TRBD1 matching 9 bases. J gave up 3 bases and V 1 base, and 7 bases lay outside the gene matches. The CDR3 is 16 amino acids. Germline V lookup: CDR1 LGHNA, CDR2 YSLEER. In DNA form, the CDR3 reads TGCGCCAGCAGCCAAGTACAAGGGGGACAGGGCTACGAGCAGTACTTC. Amino acids: CASSQVQGGQGYEQYF.

This clone was seen just once. The junction departs from germline at one end; a sequencing error may be responsible. The gene calls are TRBV7-8 and TRBJ2-7; unclear D gene. The CDR3 totals 12 residues. Germline assignment: CDR1 SGHVS and CDR2 FQNEAQ. The CDR3 nucleotides are TGTGCCAGCAGCCAAGCTCCCTATGAGCAGTACTTC. This encodes CASSQAPYEQYF. Using reference TRBV7-8 and TRBJ2-7 for the parts outside the CDR3, the full variable domain is GAGVSQSPRYKVAKRGQDVALRCDPISGHVSLFWYQQALGQGPEFLTYFQNEAQLDKSGLPSDRFFAERPEGSVSTLKIQRTQQEDSAVYLCASSQAPYEQYFGPGTRLTVT.

The chain is built from TRBV30 and TRBJ1-1; D is undetermined. The CDR3 consists of 13 residues. Germline assignment: CDR1 GTSNPN and CDR2 SVGIG (reference sequence). Deletions cut 0 bases from V and 6 bases from J, with 11 bases between. Here the CDR3 reads CAWSVEMAAEAFF. The CDR3 nucleotides read TGTGCCTGGAGTGTGGAGATGGCGGCTGAAGCTTTCTTT. The full variable domain, its missing parts supplied by reference TRBV30 and TRBJ1-1, is SQTIHQWPATLVQPVGSPLSLECTVEGTSNPNLYWYRQAAGRGLQLLFYSVGIGQISSEVPQNLSASRPQDRQFILSSKKLLLSDSGFYLCAWSVEMAAEAFFGQGTRLTVV.

This clone appeared a few times. J is TRBJ1-6 and V is TRBV7-2, with D possibly matching TRBD1 (6 bases). The CDR3 contains 16 residues. Trimming cost V 5 bases and J 8 bases, with 19 bases left between them. Germline V gene data show CDR1 as SGHTA and CDR2 as FQGNSA. CDR3 nucleotide sequence: TGTGCCAGCAGCCCCCCGGAGGCTAGGGGGTATTCACCCCTCCACTTT. Translated: CASSPPEARGYSPLHF.

The chain links TRBV9 to TRBJ2-2; weak D call: TRBD2 (5 bases). This CDR3 spans 16 amino acids. Germline V gene lookup returns CDR1 SGDLS and CDR2 YYNGEE. The germline V and J ends were trimmed by 3 bases and 2 bases, with 14 bases remaining between them. CDR3 in amino acids: CASSAERRGNTGELFF. CDR3 sequence (DNA): TGTGCCAGCAGCGCCGAGAGACGGGGAAACACCGGGGAGCTGTTTTTT.

This rearrangement joins TRBV2 to TRBJ1-3, with D unresolved. Germline CDR1 is SNHLY and CDR2 is FYNNEI. The V end lost 3 bases, the J end lost 0 bases, and 9 bases lay between the germline ends. The CDR3 runs to 15 residues. The chain's CDR3 is CASSEGPYSGNTIYF. CDR3 nucleotide sequence: TGTGCCAGCAGTGAGGGCCCATACTCTGGAAACACCATATATTTT.

Comments on this clone: Other DNA sequences in the same sample also yield this CDR3. The chain joins TRBV5-4 to TRBJ1-5; TRBD1 might be the D (6 bases). Trimming removed 2 bases from V and 4 bases from J, with 10 bases in between. This CDR3 has 14 residues. Per the germline V gene, CDR1 is SGHNT and CDR2 is YYREEE (reference sequence). CDR3 region: CASSLQGGNQPQHF. In nucleotides, the CDR3 is TGTGCCAGCAGCTTACAGGGTGGGAATCAGCCCCAGCATTTT.

The CDR3 loop is CASRGQEFYEQYF. The CDR3 nucleotides read TGTGCCAGCAGGGGACAGGAATTCTACGAGCAGTACTTC. V and J are TRBV7-8 and TRBJ2-7; 8 bases agree with TRBD1. From germline, CDR1 is SGHVS and CDR2 FQNEAQ. V was pared by 6 bases and J by 3 bases, with 4 bases of the junction left unmatched. This CDR3 contains 13 residues.

V usage is TRBV6-1 and J usage is TRBJ2-3, with TRBD2 as a possible D gene (5 bases). Germline CDR1 is MNHNS and CDR2 is SASEGT. Deletions cut 2 bases from V and 2 bases from J, with 11 bases between. The CDR3 is made up of 15 amino acids. The CDR3 spells CASSEQKTNTDTQYF. CDR3 bases: TGTGCCAGCAGTGAACAGAAGACTAACACAGATACGCAGTATTTT.

This clone was seen a handful of times. The V and J genes are TRBV6-2 or TRBV6-3 and TRBJ1-5, with D unresolved. V was cut by 0 bases and J by 0 bases, with 12 bases left in between. This CDR3 region has 17 residues. Germline V CDR1 and CDR2: MNHEY, SVGEGT. CDR3 nucleotide sequence: TGTGCCAGCAGTTACTCGAAGCCCCTTTATAGCAATCAGCCCCAGCATTTT. Protein: CASSYSKPLYSNQPQHF.

The rearrangement joins TRBV19 to TRBJ2-7, with 13 nucleotides matching TRBD2. J gave up 6 bases and V 2 bases, and 10 bases lay outside the gene matches. The CDR3 length is 17 residues. Germline-derived CDR1 and CDR2 are LNHDA and SQIVND (reference sequence). The CDR3 nucleotides are TGTGCCAGTAGTATATCGACTAGCGGGGGGTCCAGACCCGAGCAGTACTTC. This sequence encodes CASSISTSGGSRPEQYF.

This clone was found many times. V is TRBV5-1 and J is TRBJ2-2; tentatively, D is TRBD1 (6 bases). Germline values: CDR1 SGHRS, CDR2 YFSETQ. V shed 5 bases and J shed 1 base, with 15 bases lying between them. The CDR3 has 16 residues. CDR3 DNA sequence: TGCGCCAGCAGACCGTCTGGGACAATGAACACCGGGGAGCTGTTTTTT. Translation gives CASRPSGTMNTGELFF.

The chain employs TRBV7-3 and TRBJ2-1, with 10 bases identical to TRBD2. CDR3 length: 15 amino acids. The junction had 7 bases not matched to a gene; V was cut back by 5 bases and J by 6 bases. The germline gives CDR1 SGHTA, CDR2 FQGTGA. Here the CDR3 reads CASSPSGGAGNEQFF. CDR3 nucleotides: TGTGCCAGCAGCCCCAGCGGGGGGGCCGGCAATGAGCAGTTCTTC.

The V call is TRBV7-8, the J call TRBJ1-2; 7 nucleotides line up with TRBD1. V was pared by 6 bases and J by 4 bases, with 11 bases of the junction left unmatched. Germline loops: CDR1 SGHVS, CDR2 FQNEAQ. The CDR3 runs to 15 residues. CDR3 nucleotide sequence: TGTGCCAGCAGGCGGGACAGACTTAGCCCCTATGGCTACACCTTC. Its translation is CASRRDRLSPYGYTF.

The chain employs TRBV6-5 and TRBJ1-2; the D gene is possibly TRBD1 (6 bases). The germline V gene encodes CDR1 MNHEY and CDR2 SVGAGI. The CDR3 has 14 residues. V was trimmed by 0 bases and J by 6 bases, leaving 11 bases between them. The CDR3 sequence is CASSYSATGHGYTF. DNA for the CDR3: TGTGCCAGCAGTTACTCCGCTACAGGGCATGGCTACACCTTC.

The rearrangement joins TRBV6-5 to TRBJ1-2; D remains unclear. CDR3 length: 13 amino acids. Trimming cost V 10 bases and J 8 bases, with 20 bases left between them. Germline values: CDR1 MNHEY, CDR2 SVGAGI. CDR3 sequence (DNA): TGTGCCACCGATGAAATGGGCGTAGACGGCTACACCTTC. This encodes CATDEMGVDGYTF.

This clone appeared once. The V gene is TRBV21-1, the J gene TRBJ1-2; the table calls TRBD1, which could not be checked here. TRBV21-1 is a documented pseudogene. This CDR3 spans 16 amino acids. CDR3 residues: CASSKGPTGSHYGYTF. DNA for the CDR3: TGTGCCAGCAGCAAAGGCCCGACAGGGAGTCACTATGGCTACACCTTC.

J is TRBJ2-7 and V is TRBV24-1; 8 positions match TRBD2. The ends lost 6 bases at V and 2 bases at J; junction bases unmatched: 23. The CDR3 is 20 residues long. CDR1 KGHDR and CDR2 SFDVKD come from the germline V gene. This chain's CDR3 is CATSQGLRKGMTSAPYEQYF. The DNA for the CDR3 is TGTGCCACCAGTCAAGGCCTCAGAAAAGGCATGACTAGCGCACCCTACGAGCAGTACTTC.